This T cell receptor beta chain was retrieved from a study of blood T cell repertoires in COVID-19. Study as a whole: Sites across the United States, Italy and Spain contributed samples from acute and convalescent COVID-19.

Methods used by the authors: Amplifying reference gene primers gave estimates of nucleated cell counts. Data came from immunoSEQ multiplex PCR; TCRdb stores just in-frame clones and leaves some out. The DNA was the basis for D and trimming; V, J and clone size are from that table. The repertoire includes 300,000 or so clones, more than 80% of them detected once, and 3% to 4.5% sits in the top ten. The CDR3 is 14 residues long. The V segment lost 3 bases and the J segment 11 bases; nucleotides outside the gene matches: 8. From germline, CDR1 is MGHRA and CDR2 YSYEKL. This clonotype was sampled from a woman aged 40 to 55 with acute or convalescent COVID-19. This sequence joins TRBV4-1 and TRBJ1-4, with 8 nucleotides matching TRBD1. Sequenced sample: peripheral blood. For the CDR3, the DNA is TGCGCCAGCAGCCAGTCCGGGACAGGCGGTAAACTGTTTTTT. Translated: CASSQSGTGGKLFF.